This T cell receptor (beta chain) was captured by sequencing in a study of Graves' ophthalmopathy and Graves' hyperthyroidism. Findings and limits, study-wide: Most thyroid-expanded clonotypes exceeding 0.001 frequency were also found in blood.

CDR1 SGHVS and CDR2 FQNEAQ come from the germline V gene. Trimming left V 7 bases short and J 3 bases short, with 12 bases between. The CDR3 covers 13 residues. This clonotype was seen repeatedly, ten times or more. The target antigen is unknown. Disease in donors with ophthalmopathy had moderate-to-severe activity, CAS ≥3, NOSPECS ≥4 and under 3 months' duration. Using RNA transcripts, the TCR beta CDR3 regions were amplified. HTBI primers served in a first-round RT-PCR, which a second-round multiplex PCR followed. Using its own MiXCR run on the multiplex PCR reads, TCRdb lists one record per CDR3 protein. This table has about 640,000 distinct CDR3 sequences, roughly 39% appearing once.

V usage is TRBV7-8 and J usage is TRBJ1-2, with no clear D. Source material: peripheral blood. The sequence was collected from an adult man with Graves' ophthalmopathy. The CDR3 bases are TGTGCCAGCACCTGGATTGGGGACTATGGCTACACCTTC. Its translation is CASTWIGDYGYTF.